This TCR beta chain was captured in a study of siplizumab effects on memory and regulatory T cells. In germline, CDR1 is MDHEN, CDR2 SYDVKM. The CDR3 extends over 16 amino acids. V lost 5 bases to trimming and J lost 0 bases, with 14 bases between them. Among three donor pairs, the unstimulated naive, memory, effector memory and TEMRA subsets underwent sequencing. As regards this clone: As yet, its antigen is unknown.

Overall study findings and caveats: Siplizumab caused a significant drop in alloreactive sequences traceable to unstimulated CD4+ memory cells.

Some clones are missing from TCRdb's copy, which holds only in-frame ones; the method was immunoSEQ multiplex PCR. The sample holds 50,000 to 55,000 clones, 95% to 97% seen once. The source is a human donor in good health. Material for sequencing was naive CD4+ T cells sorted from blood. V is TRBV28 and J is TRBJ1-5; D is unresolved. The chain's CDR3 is CASSTWALYSNQPQHF. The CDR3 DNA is TGTGCCAGCAGTACGTGGGCGCTCTATAGCAATCAGCCCCAGCATTTT.